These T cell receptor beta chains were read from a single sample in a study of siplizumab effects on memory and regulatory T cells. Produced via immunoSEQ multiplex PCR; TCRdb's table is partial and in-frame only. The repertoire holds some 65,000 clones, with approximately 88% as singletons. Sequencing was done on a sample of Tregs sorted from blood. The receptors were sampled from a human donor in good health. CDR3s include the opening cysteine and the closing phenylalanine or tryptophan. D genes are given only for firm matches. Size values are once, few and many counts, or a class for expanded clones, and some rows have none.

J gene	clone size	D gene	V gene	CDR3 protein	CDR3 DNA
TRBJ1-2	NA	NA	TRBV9	CASSAMDRYYGYTF	TGTGCCAGCAGCGCCATGGACAGATACTATGGCTACACCTTC
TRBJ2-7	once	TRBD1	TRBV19	CASRPGQGLGEQYF	TGTGCCAGTAGACCAGGACAGGGTTTGGGTGAGCAGTACTTC
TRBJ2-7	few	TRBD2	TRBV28	CASSPHSGNSYEQYF	TGTGCCAGCAGTCCCCATAGCGGGAACTCCTACGAGCAGTACTTC
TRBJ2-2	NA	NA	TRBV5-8	CASSPPGLGNTGELFF	TGTGCCAGCAGTCCTCCGGGACTCGGGAACACCGGGGAGCTGTTTTTT
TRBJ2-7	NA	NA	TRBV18	CASSPMTQFGEQYF	TGTGCCAGCTCACCCATGACCCAGTTCGGGGAGCAGTACTTC
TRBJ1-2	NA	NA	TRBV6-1	CASSEAHRAGGYTF	TGTGCCAGCAGTGAAGCGCACAGGGCGGGAGGCTACACCTTC
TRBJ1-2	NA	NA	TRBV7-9	CASSFGRAYGYTF	TGTGCCAGCAGCTTTGGCAGGGCTTATGGCTACACCTTC
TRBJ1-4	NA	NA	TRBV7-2	CASSPGWIRGEKLFF	TGTGCCAGCAGCCCGGGATGGATAAGGGGGGAAAAACTGTTTTTT
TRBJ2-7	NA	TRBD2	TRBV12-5	CASGFSGTSGNEQYF	TGTGCTAGTGGTTTCTCCGGGACTAGCGGGAACGAGCAGTACTTC
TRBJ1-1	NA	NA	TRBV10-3	CAISESSLILEAFF	TGTGCCATCAGTGAGTCCTCCCTCATACTTGAAGCTTTCTTT
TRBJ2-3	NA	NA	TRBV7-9	CASSLVGSDTQYF	TGTGCCAGCAGCTTAGTTGGCTCAGATACGCAGTATTTT
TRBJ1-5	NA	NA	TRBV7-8	CASSLGFNQPQHF	TGTGCCAGCAGCTTAGGGTTTAATCAGCCCCAGCATTTT
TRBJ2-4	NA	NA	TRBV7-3	CASSSDAGLRRQYF	TGTGCCAGCAGCTCCGACGCAGGGCTTCGACGACAGTACTTC
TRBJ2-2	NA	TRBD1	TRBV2	CASMRTGGTGELFF	TGTGCCAGCATGCGGACAGGGGGCACCGGGGAGCTGTTTTTT
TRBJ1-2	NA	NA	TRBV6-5	CASRSRGPRGYTF	TGTGCCAGCAGATCACGGGGCCCGCGAGGCTACACCTTC
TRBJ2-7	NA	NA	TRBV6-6	CASRRGLDEQYF	TGTGCCAGCAGACGAGGGCTGGACGAGCAGTACTTC
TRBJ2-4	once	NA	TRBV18	CASSPEANIQYF	TGTGCCAGCTCGCCGGAAGCAAACATTCAGTACTTC
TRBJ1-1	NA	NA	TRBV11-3	CASSLPSFTEAFF	TGTGCCAGCAGCTTACCATCTTTCACTGAAGCTTTCTTT
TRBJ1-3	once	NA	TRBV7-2	CASRRSLQSSGNTIYF	TGTGCCAGCAGGCGATCTTTACAGAGCTCTGGAAACACCATATATTTT
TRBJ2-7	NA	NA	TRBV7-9	CASSLSGSLYEQYF	TGTGCCAGCAGCTTGTCCGGGTCCCTCTACGAGCAGTACTTC
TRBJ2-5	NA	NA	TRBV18	CASSPVTGRRAQYF	TGTGCCAGCTCACCGGTCACAGGGAGGAGGGCCCAGTACTTC
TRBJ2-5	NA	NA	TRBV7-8	CASSQIRWETQYF	TGTGCCAGCAGCCAGATAAGGTGGGAGACCCAGTACTTC
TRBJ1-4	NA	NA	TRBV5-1	CASSYATNEKLFF	TGCGCCAGCAGCTATGCAACTAATGAAAAACTGTTTTTT
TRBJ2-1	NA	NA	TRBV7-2	CASSLSLSSNEQFF	TGTGCCAGCAGCTTATCCTTAAGTAGCAATGAGCAGTTCTTC
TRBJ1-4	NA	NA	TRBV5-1	CASSPSMGGEKLFF	TGCGCCAGCAGCCCGAGTATGGGAGGTGAAAAACTGTTTTTT
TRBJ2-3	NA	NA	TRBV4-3	CASSQNSGTTDTQYF	TGCGCCAGCAGCCAAAACTCGGGCACTACAGATACGCAGTATTTT
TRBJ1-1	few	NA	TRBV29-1	CSVLDVEAFF	TGCAGCGTCTTGGACGTGGAAGCTTTCTTT